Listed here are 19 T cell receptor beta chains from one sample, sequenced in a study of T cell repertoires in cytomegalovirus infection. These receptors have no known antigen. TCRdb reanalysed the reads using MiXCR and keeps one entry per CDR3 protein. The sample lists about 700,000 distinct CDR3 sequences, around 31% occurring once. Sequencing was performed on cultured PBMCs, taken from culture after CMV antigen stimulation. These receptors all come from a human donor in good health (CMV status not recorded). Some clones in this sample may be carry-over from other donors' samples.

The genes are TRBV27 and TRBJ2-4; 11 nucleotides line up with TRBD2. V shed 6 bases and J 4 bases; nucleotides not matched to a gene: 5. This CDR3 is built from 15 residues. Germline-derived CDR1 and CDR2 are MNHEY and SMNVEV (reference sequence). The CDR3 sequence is CASSNLAGGKNIQYF. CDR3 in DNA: TGTGCCAGCAGCAACCTAGCGGGGGGTAAAAACATTCAGTACTTC.

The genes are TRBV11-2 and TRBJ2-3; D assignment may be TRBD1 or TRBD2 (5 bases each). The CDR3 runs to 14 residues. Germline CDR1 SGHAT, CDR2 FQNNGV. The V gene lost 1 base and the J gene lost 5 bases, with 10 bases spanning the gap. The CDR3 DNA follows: TGTGCCAGCAGCTTAGGAGGGGACGGAGATACGCAGTATTTT. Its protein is CASSLGGDGDTQYF.

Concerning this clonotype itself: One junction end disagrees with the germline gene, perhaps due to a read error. This CDR3 reads CASSFGLAGGSQETQYF. Here the CDR3 DNA reads TGTGCCAGCAGCTTCGGACTAGCGGGGGGGAGCCAAGAGACCCAGTACTTC. The J gene is TRBJ2-5, the V gene TRBV5-3; 15 bases line up with TRBD2. TRBV5-3 is reported as an ORF; its role is uncertain. This CDR3 is 17 amino acids long.

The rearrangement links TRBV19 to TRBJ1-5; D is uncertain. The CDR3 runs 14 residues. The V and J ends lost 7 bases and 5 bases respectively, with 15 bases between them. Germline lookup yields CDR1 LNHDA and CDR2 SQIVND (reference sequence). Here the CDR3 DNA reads TGTGCCAGTAACGATCTGGGCAGATATCAGCCCCAGCATTTT. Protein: CASNDLGRYQPQHF.

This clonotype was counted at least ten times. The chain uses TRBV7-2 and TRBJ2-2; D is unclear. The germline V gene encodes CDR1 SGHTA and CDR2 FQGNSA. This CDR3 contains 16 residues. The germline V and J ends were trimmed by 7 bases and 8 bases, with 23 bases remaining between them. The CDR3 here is CASTPLLQSPRGELFF. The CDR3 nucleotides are TGTGCCAGCACCCCGCTCCTGCAGAGCCCGCGTGGGGAGCTGTTTTTT. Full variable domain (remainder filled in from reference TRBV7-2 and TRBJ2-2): GAGVSQSPSNKVTEKGKDVELRCDPISGHTALYWYRQSLGQGLEFLIYFQGNSAPDKSGLPSDRFSAERTGGSVSTLTIQRTQQEDSAVYLCASTPLLQSPRGELFFGEGSRLTVL.

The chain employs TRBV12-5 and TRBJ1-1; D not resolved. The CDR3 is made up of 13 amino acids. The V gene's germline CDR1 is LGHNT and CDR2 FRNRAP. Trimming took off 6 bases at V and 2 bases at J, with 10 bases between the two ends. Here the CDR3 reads CASGHAANTEAFF. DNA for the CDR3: TGTGCTAGTGGACATGCAGCTAACACTGAAGCTTTCTTT.

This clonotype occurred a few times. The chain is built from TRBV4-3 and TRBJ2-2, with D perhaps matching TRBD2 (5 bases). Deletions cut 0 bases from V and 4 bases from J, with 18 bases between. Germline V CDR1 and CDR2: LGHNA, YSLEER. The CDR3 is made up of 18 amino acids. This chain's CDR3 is CASSQDPSAVRGTGELFF. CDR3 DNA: TGCGCCAGCAGCCAAGACCCATCAGCGGTCCGGGGCACCGGGGAGCTGTTTTTT.

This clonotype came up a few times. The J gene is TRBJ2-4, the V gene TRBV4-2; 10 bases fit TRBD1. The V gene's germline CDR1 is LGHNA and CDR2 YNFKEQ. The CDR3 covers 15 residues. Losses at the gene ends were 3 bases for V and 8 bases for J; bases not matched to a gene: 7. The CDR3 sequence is CASSQPGQGRHIQYF. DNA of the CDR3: TGTGCCAGCAGCCAGCCGGGACAGGGGAGACACATTCAGTACTTC.

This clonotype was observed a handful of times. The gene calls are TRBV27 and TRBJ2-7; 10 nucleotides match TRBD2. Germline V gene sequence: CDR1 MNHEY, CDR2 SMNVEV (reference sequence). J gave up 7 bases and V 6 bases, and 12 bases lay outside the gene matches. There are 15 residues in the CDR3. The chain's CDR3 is CASSRPAGGRWEQYF. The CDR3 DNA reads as TGTGCCAGCAGCCGCCCAGCGGGGGGGAGATGGGAGCAGTACTTC.

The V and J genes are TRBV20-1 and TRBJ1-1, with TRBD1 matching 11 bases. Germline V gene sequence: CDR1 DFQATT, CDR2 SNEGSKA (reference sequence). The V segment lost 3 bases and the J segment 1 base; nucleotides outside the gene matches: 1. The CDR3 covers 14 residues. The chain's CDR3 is CSARGQGENTEAFF. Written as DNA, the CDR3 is TGCAGTGCTAGGGGACAGGGGGAGAACACTGAAGCTTTCTTT.

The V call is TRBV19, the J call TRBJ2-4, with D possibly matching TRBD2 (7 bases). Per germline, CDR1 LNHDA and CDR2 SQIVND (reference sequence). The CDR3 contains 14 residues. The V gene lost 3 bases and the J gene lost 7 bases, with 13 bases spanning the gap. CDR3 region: CASSMSGGRNIQYF. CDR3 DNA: TGTGCCAGTAGTATGTCGGGGGGCCGGAACATTCAGTACTTC.

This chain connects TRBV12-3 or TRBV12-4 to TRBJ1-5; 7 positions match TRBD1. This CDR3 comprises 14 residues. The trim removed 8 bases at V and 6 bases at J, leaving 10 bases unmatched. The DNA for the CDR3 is TGTGCCAGCTCCCTGGGAGGGGGCCTTCAGCCCCAGCATTTT. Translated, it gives CASSLGGGLQPQHF.

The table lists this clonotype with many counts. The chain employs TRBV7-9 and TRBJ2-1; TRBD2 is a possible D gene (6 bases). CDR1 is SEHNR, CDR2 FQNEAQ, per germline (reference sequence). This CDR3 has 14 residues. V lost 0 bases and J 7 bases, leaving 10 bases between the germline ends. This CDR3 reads CASSLAGGPNEQFF. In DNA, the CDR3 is TGTGCCAGCAGCTTAGCGGGAGGTCCGAATGAGCAGTTCTTC.

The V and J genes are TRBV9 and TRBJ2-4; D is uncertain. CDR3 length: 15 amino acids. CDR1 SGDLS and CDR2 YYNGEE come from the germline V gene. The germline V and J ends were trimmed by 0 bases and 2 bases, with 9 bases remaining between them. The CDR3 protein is CASSVDLGSKNIQYF. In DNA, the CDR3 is TGTGCCAGCAGCGTAGATTTGGGGTCCAAAAACATTCAGTACTTC.

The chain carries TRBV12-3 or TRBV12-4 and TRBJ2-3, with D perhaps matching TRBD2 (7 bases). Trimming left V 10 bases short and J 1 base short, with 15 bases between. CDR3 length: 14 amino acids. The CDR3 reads CATGRGARTDTQYF. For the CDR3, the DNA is TGTGCCACGGGGAGGGGGGCCCGCACAGATACGCAGTATTTT.

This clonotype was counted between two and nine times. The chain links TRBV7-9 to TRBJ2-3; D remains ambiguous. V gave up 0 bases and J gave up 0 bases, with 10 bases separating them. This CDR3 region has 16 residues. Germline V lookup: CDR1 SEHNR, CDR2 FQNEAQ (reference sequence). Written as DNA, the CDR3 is TGTGCCAGCAGCTTAGCGAACGGAGTTAGCACAGATACGCAGTATTTT. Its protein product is CASSLANGVSTDTQYF. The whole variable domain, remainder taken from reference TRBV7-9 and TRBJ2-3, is DTGVSQNPRHKITKRGQNVTFRCDPISEHNRLYWYRQTLGQGPEFLTYFQNEAQLEKSRLLSDRFSAERPKGSFSTLEIQRTEQGDSAMYLCASSLANGVSTDTQYFGPGTRLTVL.

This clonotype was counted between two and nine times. The CDR3: CASSSPGLGVRGPYNEQFF. CDR3 DNA: TGTGCCAGCAGTTCTCCGGGACTGGGGGTACGCGGGCCCTACAATGAGCAGTTCTTC. The V and J genes are TRBV12-3 or TRBV12-4 and TRBJ2-1; tentative D call: TRBD2 (6 bases). This CDR3 has 19 amino acids. The ends were cut back, 4 bases at V and 2 bases at J, with 24 bases in the middle.

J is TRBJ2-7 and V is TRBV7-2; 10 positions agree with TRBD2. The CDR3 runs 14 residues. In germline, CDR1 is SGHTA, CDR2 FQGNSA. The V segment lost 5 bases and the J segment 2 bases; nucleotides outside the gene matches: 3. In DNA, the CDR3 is TGTGCCAGCAGCACCAGCGGGGGGGCCTACGAGCAGTACTTC. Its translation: CASSTSGGAYEQYF.

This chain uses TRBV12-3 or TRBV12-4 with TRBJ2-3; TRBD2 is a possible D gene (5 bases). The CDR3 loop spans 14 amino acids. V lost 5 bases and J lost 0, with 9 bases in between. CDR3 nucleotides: TGTGCCAGCAGTACTGTAGCGAGCACAGATACGCAGTATTTT. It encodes CASSTVASTDTQYF.